One and the same sample provided the 18 T cell receptor beta chains below, sequenced in a study of OX40 agonist ivuxolimab in advanced cancers. Library preparation was by the immunoSEQ multiplex PCR assay. Here the immuneACCESS table is served through TCRdb, limited to in-frame sequences with V and J called. Missing clones are a known gap in these copies; in checked studies unresolved V genes cover under half, and the rest lacks a known reason. This sample gives some 45,000 clones in total; 80% of them show up just once. About 5% of the sample is taken by the ten largest. Sample: CD4+ or CD8+ T cells sorted from blood, taken in a trial of the OX40 agonist ivuxolimab. The receptors come from an adult with an advanced solid tumor such as melanoma, head and neck, liver or kidney cancer.

A single count supports this clone. The V call is TRBV5-4, the J call TRBJ2-2; 7 nucleotides match TRBD2. CDR3 size: 16 residues. Germline V CDR1 and CDR2: SGHNT, YYREEE (reference sequence). The junction had 9 bases not matched to a gene; V was cut back by 1 base and J by 6 bases. CDR3 in DNA: TGTGCCAGCAGCTTGATAGGCGGGAGTGGCGCCGGGGAGCTGTTTTTT. Protein product: CASSLIGGSGAGELFF.

The chain employs TRBV2 and TRBJ1-5, with 10 bases matching TRBD1. Germline CDR1 and CDR2: SNHLY and FYNNEI. CDR3 size: 16 residues. V lost 7 bases to trimming and J lost 6 bases; unmatched junction nucleotides: 12. The CDR3 spells CASTPGLTGGIQPQHF. The DNA of the CDR3 is TGTGCCAGCACCCCTGGGTTGACAGGGGGCATTCAGCCCCAGCATTTT.

For this clone: One end of the junction does not line up with germline, which may come from a read error. The V and J genes are TRBV28 and TRBJ2-7; D possibly uses TRBD1 or TRBD2 (5 bases each). Germline loops: CDR1 MDHEN, CDR2 SYDVKM. The CDR3 runs to 13 residues. In DNA, the CDR3 is TGTGCCAGCAAAAAGGTAGACAGAGGACTCGACTTCTTC. Residues: CASKKVDRGLDFF.

The genes are TRBV6-4 and TRBJ2-2, with D unresolved. Deletions cut 5 bases from V and 4 bases from J, with 20 bases between. This CDR3 has 17 amino acids. Germline loops: CDR1 MRHNA, CDR2 SNTAGT. CDR3 coding DNA: TGTGCCAGCAGTTTGCGCCAAAATATGGTTGGCACCGGGGAGCTGTTTTTT. As protein: CASSLRQNMVGTGELFF.

CDR3 bases: TGTGCCAGTAGTGTTCGACGGACTAATCAGCCCCAGCATTTT. Encoded protein: CASSVRRTNQPQHF. This chain links TRBV19 with TRBJ1-5; D gene unclear. The CDR3 covers 14 residues. The germline gives CDR1 LNHDA, CDR2 SQIVND (reference sequence). Trimming removed 5 bases at V and 4 bases at J, with 12 bases between.

The V gene is TRBV5-5, the J gene TRBJ1-5, with TRBD1 matching over 8 bases. V was pared by 0 bases and J by 2 bases, with 16 bases of the junction left unmatched. Looked up from germline, CDR1 is SGHKS and CDR2 is YYEKEE (reference sequence). The length of the CDR3 is 20 residues. The CDR3 here is CASSLVSVDRANLGNQPQHF. CDR3 in DNA: TGTGCCAGCAGCTTGGTTTCCGTGGACAGGGCTAATCTGGGCAATCAGCCCCAGCATTTT.

V and J are TRBV7-3 and TRBJ2-5; D unresolved. This CDR3 region has 13 residues. Germline-derived CDR1 and CDR2 are SGHTA and FQGTGA. The ends were cut back, 5 bases at V and 2 bases at J, with 9 bases in the middle. DNA of the CDR3: TGTGCCAGCAGCCTAATACCTCAAGAGACCCAGTACTTC. Its protein is CASSLIPQETQYF.

The chain uses TRBV28 and TRBJ2-6; a possible D gene is TRBD2 (5 bases). V was cut by 3 bases and J by 0 bases, with 6 bases left in between. There are 15 residues in the CDR3. Germline V gene data show CDR1 as MDHEN and CDR2 as SYDVKM. Here the CDR3 reads CASSFRGSGANVLTF. The DNA of the CDR3 is TGTGCCAGCAGTTTTCGGGGCTCTGGGGCCAACGTCCTGACTTTC. Drawing the rest from reference TRBV28 and TRBJ2-6, the complete variable domain is DVKVTQSSRYLVKRTGEKVFLECVQDMDHENMFWYRQDPGLGLRLIYFSYDVKMKEKGDIPEGYSVSREKKERFSLILESASTNQTSMYLCASSFRGSGANVLTFGAGSRLTVL.

The chain is built from TRBV13 and TRBJ2-3; no firm D call. Between the trimmed V and J ends, which lost 4 bases and 2 bases, there was a span of 7 bases. Germline V CDR1 and CDR2: PRHDT, FYEKMQ (reference sequence). The CDR3 covers 13 residues. DNA of the CDR3: TGTGCCAGCAGCTCGACCTACACAGATACGCAGTATTTT. Translation: CASSSTYTDTQYF. The entire variable domain, with the rest obtained from reference TRBV13 and TRBJ2-3, is as follows: AAGVIQSPRHLIKEKRETATLKCYPIPRHDTVYWYQQGPGQDPQFLISFYEKMQSDKGSIPDRFSAQQFSDYHSELNMSSLELGDSALYFCASSSTYTDTQYFGPGTRLTVL.

The chain couples TRBV28 to TRBJ2-1; a weak D match, TRBD2 (6 bases). The germline V gene has CDR1 MDHEN and CDR2 SYDVKM. V gave up 2 bases and J gave up 5 bases, with 13 bases separating them. The CDR3 has 15 residues. The CDR3 nucleotides are TGTGCCAGCAGTTTACACAGTGGAGGGAACAATGAGCAGTTCTTC. Protein: CASSLHSGGNNEQFF.

This clone is deemed medium-sized (0.01 to 0.1%). CDR3 sequence reads: CSVYGTSGSTGELFF. DNA for the CDR3: TGCAGCGTTTATGGGACTAGCGGGAGCACCGGGGAGCTGTTTTTT. The chain uses TRBV29-1 and TRBJ2-2; 14 bases are shared with TRBD2. Unmatched junction bases numbered 3, after V lost 5 bases and J lost 4 bases. The CDR3 contains 15 residues. Germline CDR1 SQVTM, CDR2 ANQGSEA.

The gene calls are TRBV27 and TRBJ2-3; tentatively, D is TRBD2 (5 bases). From germline, CDR1 is MNHEY and CDR2 SMNVEV (reference sequence). Trimming cost V 5 bases and J 0 bases, with 15 bases left between them. CDR3 length: 16 amino acids. CDR3 region: CASSLRPGSSTDTQYF. For the CDR3, the DNA is TGTGCCAGCAGTCTCCGTCCGGGGTCGAGCACAGATACGCAGTATTTT.

The J gene is TRBJ1-1, the V gene TRBV7-2; a weak D match, TRBD1 (5 bases). The CDR3 is made up of 14 amino acids. Trimming cost V 1 base and J 5 bases, with 11 bases left between them. From germline, CDR1 is SGHTA and CDR2 FQGNSA. The CDR3 protein is CASSLEGALTEAFF. In DNA, the CDR3 is TGTGCCAGCAGCTTAGAAGGGGCGCTGACTGAAGCTTTCTTT.

This clone is medium-sized within its sample. The chain joins TRBV19 to TRBJ1-5, with no clear D. The V and J ends lost 9 bases and 6 bases respectively, with 24 bases between them. CDR3 length: 16 residues. Per the germline V gene, CDR1 is LNHDA and CDR2 is SQIVND (reference sequence). CDR3 sequence: CASTYTARGIVQPQHF. The CDR3 DNA sequence: TGTGCCAGCACCTACACGGCTAGAGGGATTGTTCAGCCCCAGCATTTT.

The rearrangement uses TRBV7-2 and TRBJ2-2; D possibly uses TRBD1 or TRBD2 (5 bases each). CDR3 length: 16 residues. Per the germline V gene, CDR1 is SGHTA and CDR2 is FQGNSA. Trimming cost V 5 bases and J 8 bases, with 21 bases left between them. The CDR3 reads CASSPRETYQSGELFF. DNA for the CDR3: TGTGCCAGCAGCCCCAGGGAGACTTATCAATCAGGGGAGCTGTTTTTT.

The chain uses TRBV6-1 and TRBJ2-1; tentative D call: TRBD2 (6 bases). Looked up from germline, CDR1 is MNHNS and CDR2 is SASEGT. The CDR3 spans 13 residues. V was shortened by 10 bases and J by 7 bases, with 17 bases between the two germline ends. The CDR3 DNA reads TGTGCCATTCTCCGGGACTCAATGAATGAGCAGTTCTTC. This encodes CAILRDSMNEQFF.

This chain joins TRBV15 and TRBJ1-4; D not resolved. CDR3 length equals 13 residues. Germline V gene lookup returns CDR1 LNHNV and CDR2 YYDKDF (reference sequence). V gave up 1 base and J gave up 10 bases, with 10 bases separating them. The CDR3 loop reads CATSRGEGRKLFF. The CDR3 nucleotides are TGTGCCACCAGCAGAGGGGAGGGCAGAAAACTGTTTTTT.

The genes are TRBV19 and TRBJ1-2; 8 bases align to TRBD1. The CDR3 is 15 amino acids. Per the germline V gene, CDR1 is LNHDA and CDR2 is SQIVND (reference sequence). V lost 0 bases and J lost 7; bases outside the gene matches: 7. CDR3 in amino acids: CASSIDSDRGRGYTF. The CDR3 region has the DNA TGTGCCAGTAGTATAGATAGTGACAGGGGCCGTGGCTACACCTTC.